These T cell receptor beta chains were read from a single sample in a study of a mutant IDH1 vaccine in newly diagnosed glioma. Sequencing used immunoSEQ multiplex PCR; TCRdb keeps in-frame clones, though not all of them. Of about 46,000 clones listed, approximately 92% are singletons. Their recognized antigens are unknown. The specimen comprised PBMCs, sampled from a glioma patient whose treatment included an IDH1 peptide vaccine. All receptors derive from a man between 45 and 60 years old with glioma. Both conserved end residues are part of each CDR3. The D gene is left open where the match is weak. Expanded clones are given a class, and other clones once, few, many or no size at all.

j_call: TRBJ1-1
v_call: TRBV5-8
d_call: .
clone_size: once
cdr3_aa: CASSGITEAFF
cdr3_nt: TGTGCCAGCAGCGGGATAACTGAAGCTTTCTTT

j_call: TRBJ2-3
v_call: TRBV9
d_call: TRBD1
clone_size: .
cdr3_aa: CASSAGQGPDTQYF
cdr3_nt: TGTGCCAGCAGCGCTGGACAGGGGCCAGATACGCAGTATTTT

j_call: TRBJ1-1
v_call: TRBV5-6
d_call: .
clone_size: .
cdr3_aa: CASSLGIIEAFF
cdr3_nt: TGTGCCAGCAGCCTCGGAATTATTGAAGCTTTCTTT

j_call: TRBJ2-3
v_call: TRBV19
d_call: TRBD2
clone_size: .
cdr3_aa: CASSIRGTSGSTDTQYF
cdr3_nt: TGTGCCAGTAGTATTCGGGGGACTAGCGGTAGCACAGATACGCAGTATTTT

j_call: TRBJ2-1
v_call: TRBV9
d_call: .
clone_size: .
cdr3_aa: CASSTAGTYNEQFF
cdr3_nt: TGTGCCAGCAGCACGGCGGGGACCTACAATGAGCAGTTCTTC

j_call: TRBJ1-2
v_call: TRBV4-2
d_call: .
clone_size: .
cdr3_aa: CASSPGPTNYGYTF
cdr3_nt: TGTGCCAGCAGCCCCGGGCCAACTAACTATGGCTACACCTTC

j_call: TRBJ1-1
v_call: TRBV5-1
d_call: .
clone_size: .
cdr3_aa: CASSPTGKNTEAFF
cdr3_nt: TGCGCCAGCAGCCCAACAGGGAAGAATACTGAAGCTTTCTTT

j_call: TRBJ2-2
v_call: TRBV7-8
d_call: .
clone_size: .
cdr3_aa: CASSLPGQLNTGELFF
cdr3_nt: TGTGCCAGCAGCTTACCAGGACAGTTAAACACCGGGGAGCTGTTTTTT

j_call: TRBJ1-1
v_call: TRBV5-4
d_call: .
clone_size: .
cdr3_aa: CASSIDLYTEAFF
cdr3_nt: TGTGCCAGCAGCATTGACTTGTACACTGAAGCTTTCTTT

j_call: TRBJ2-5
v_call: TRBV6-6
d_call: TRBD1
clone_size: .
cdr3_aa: CASTDLDRGSETQYF
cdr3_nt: TGTGCCAGCACCGATCTGGACAGGGGGAGCGAGACCCAGTACTTC

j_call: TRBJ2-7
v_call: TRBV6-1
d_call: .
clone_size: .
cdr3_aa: CASGIGGLPYF
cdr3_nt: TGTGCCAGCGGGATCGGGGGCCTACCCTACTTC

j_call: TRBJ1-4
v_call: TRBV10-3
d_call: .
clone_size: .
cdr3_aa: CAISGGGDEGEKLFF
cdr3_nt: TGTGCCATCTCGGGAGGAGGGGATGAGGGAGAAAAACTGTTTTTT

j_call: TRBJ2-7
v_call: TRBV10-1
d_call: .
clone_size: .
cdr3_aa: CASSEGGLYEQYF
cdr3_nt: TGCGCCAGCAGTGAAGGGGGGCTCTACGAGCAGTACTTC

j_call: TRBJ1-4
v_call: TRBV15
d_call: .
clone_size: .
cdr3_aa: CATSRDLGGGEKLFF
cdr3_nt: TGTGCCACCAGCAGAGATCTAGGGGGAGGAGAAAAACTGTTTTTT

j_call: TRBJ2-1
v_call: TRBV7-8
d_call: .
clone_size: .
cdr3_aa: CASNLNGYNEQFF
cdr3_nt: TGTGCCAGTAACCTCAATGGGTACAATGAGCAGTTCTTC

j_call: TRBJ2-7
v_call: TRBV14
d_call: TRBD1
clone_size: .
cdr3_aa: CASSTRQGGTYEQYF
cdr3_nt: TGTGCCAGCAGCACCCGACAGGGGGGGACCTACGAGCAGTACTTC

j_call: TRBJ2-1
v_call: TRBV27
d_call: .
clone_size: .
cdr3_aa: CASRPKGRTGWDEQFF
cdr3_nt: TGTGCCAGCAGGCCTAAAGGGCGAACAGGGTGGGATGAGCAGTTCTTC

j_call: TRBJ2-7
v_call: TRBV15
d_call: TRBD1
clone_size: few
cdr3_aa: CATSRGGDRAYEQYF
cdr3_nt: TGTGCCACCAGCAGAGGAGGGGACAGAGCCTACGAGCAGTACTTC

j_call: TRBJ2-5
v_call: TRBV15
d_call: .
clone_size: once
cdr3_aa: CATSRAIMGRETQYF
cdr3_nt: TGTGCCACCAGCAGAGCGATTATGGGTAGAGAGACCCAGTACTTC

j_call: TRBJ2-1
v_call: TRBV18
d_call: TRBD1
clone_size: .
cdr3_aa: CASSLGTGANNEQFF
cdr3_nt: TGTGCCAGCTCACTCGGGACAGGGGCTAACAATGAGCAGTTCTTC

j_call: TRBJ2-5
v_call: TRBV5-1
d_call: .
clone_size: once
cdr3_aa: CASSLDSAQETQYF
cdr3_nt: TGCGCCAGCAGCTTGGACAGCGCCCAAGAGACCCAGTACTTC

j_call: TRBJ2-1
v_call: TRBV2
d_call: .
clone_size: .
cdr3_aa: CASSDAGGIYNEQFF
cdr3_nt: TGTGCCAGCAGTGATGCGGGCGGGATCTACAATGAGCAGTTCTTC

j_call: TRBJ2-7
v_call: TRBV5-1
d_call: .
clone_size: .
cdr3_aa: CASSLLGSVSYEQYF
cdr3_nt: TGCGCCAGCAGCTTGTTAGGGTCCGTTTCCTACGAGCAGTACTTC

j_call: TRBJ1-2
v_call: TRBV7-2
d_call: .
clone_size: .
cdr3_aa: CASSPHPQLNYGYTF
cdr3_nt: TGTGCCAGCAGCCCCCACCCGCAACTCAACTATGGCTACACCTTC

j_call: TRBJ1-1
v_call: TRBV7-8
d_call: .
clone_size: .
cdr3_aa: CASSLVWQNTEAFF
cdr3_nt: TGTGCCAGCAGCTTAGTGTGGCAGAACACTGAAGCTTTCTTT

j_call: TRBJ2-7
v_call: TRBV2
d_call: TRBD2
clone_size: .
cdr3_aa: CASSISGGGSYEQYF
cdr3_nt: TGTGCCAGCAGTATTAGCGGGGGCGGCTCCTACGAGCAGTACTTC

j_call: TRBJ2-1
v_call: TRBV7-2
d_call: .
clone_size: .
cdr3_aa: CASSARPRDWQFF
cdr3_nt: TGTGCCAGCAGCGCCCGCCCCAGGGATTGGCAGTTCTTC

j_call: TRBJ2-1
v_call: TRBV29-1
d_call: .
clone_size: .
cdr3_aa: CSAAGFSYNEQFF
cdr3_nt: TGCAGCGCTGCCGGGTTTTCCTACAATGAGCAGTTCTTC

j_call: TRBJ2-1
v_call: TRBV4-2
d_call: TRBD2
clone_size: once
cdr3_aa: CASSQERGGANNEQFF
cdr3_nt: TGTGCCAGCAGCCAAGAACGCGGGGGGGCCAACAATGAGCAGTTCTTC

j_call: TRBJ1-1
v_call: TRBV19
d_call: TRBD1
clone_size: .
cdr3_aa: CASSTLQDRPEAFF
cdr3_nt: TGTGCCAGTAGTACGCTCCAGGACAGGCCCGAAGCTTTCTTT

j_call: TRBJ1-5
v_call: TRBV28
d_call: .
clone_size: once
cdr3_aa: CASSVTGSNQPQHF
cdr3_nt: TGTGCCAGCAGTGTAACAGGCAGCAATCAGCCCCAGCATTTT

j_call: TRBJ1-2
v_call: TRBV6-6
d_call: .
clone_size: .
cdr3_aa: CASSYADGTHYGYTF
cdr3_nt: TGTGCCAGCAGTTACGCCGACGGGACTCACTATGGCTACACCTTC

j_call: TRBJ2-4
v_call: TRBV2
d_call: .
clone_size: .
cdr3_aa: CASRGQTVTGLDF
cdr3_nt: TGTGCCAGCAGGGGACAAACCGTTACGGGATTGGACTTC

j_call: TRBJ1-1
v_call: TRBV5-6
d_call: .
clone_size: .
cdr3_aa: CASSWGSAEAFF
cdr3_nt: TGTGCCAGCAGCTGGGGATCCGCTGAAGCTTTCTTT

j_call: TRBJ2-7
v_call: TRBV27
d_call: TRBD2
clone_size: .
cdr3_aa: CASASGGAYEQYF
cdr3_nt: TGTGCCAGCGCCTCGGGGGGGGCCTACGAGCAGTACTTC

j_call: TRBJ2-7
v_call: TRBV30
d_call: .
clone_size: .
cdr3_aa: CAWSRQGSVYEQYF
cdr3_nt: TGTGCCTGGAGTAGGCAGGGTAGTGTGTACGAGCAGTACTTC

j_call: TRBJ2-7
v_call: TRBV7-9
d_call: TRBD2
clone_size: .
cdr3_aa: CASSLALASGSLEQYF
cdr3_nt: TGTGCCAGCAGCTTAGCGCTGGCTAGCGGGAGTCTCGAGCAGTACTTC

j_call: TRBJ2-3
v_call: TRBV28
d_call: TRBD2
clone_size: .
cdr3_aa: CASSPLLGTSRTDTQYF
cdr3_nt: TGTGCCAGCAGTCCCCTCCTTGGGACTAGCCGAACAGATACGCAGTATTTT

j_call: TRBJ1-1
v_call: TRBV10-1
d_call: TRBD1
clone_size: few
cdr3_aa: CASREAQGTNTEAFF
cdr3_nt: TGCGCCAGCAGGGAGGCACAGGGGACGAACACTGAAGCTTTCTTT

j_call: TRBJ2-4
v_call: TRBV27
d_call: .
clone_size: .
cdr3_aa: CASSRGVLAKNIQYF
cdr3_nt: TGTGCCAGCTCAAGGGGAGTCCTAGCCAAAAACATTCAGTACTTC

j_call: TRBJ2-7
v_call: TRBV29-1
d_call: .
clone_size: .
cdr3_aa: CSGGQGATLGEQYF
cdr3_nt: TGCAGCGGGGGCCAGGGCGCCACCTTAGGCGAGCAGTACTTC